These 10 T cell receptor beta chains came from one sample sequenced in a study of cytomegalovirus exposure and HLA in healthy donors. Use of 60 Vbeta and 13 Jbeta primers characterized the PCR. Clones were read by immunoSEQ multiplex PCR, and TCRdb kept only the in-frame ones, dropping some. The sample has under 150,000 clones, and its top ten clones hold 2%. Sample: PBMCs. These receptors originate from a woman between 55 and 75 years old in good health and CMV-seronegative.

This chain connects TRBV28 to TRBJ1-2, with D possibly matching TRBD1 (5 bases). CDR1 and CDR2 from the germline V gene are MDHEN and SYDVKM. Deletions cut 4 bases from V and 7 bases from J, with 10 bases between. CDR3 length: 12 amino acids. In DNA, the CDR3 is TGTGCCAGCAGTTCAGGGCAGAGTGGCTACACCTTC. Protein product: CASSSGQSGYTF.

The V and J genes are TRBV19 and TRBJ1-5, with TRBD1 identical over 10 bases. Germline values: CDR1 LNHDA, CDR2 SQIVND (reference sequence). CDR3 length equals 17 residues. Trimming at V came to 5 bases and at J to 0 bases, leaving 7 bases not matched to a gene. In DNA, the CDR3 is TGTGCCAGTAGTCAGCCCGGGACAGGGGCTAGCAATCAGCCCCAGCATTTT. This sequence encodes CASSQPGTGASNQPQHF.

For this clone: This same CDR3 is encoded by further DNA sequences in the sample. CDR3 loop: CASSRDSYNEQFF. CDR3 DNA: TGCGCCAGCAGCCGGGACTCTTACAATGAGCAGTTCTTC. The rearrangement links TRBV5-1 to TRBJ2-1, with D tentatively TRBD2 (6 bases). The V end lost 4 bases, the J end lost 4 bases, and 9 bases lay between the germline ends. The CDR3 is 13 residues long. CDR1 SGHRS and CDR2 YFSETQ come from the germline V gene.

The chain is built from TRBV2 and TRBJ1-4; the match to TRBD1 covers 8 bases. The germline V gene encodes CDR1 SNHLY and CDR2 FYNNEI. This CDR3 is built from 16 residues. V lost 4 bases to trimming and J lost 4 bases; unmatched junction nucleotides: 8. As DNA, the CDR3 is TGTGCCAGCAGTGTCCAGGGGGCGTTTGTTAATGAAAAACTGTTTTTT. It codes for CASSVQGAFVNEKLFF.

The chain combines TRBV30 with TRBJ1-2, with 7 bases aligning to TRBD1. The CDR3 has 15 amino acids. Per the germline V gene, CDR1 is GTSNPN and CDR2 is SVGIG (reference sequence). V lost 2 bases and J lost 6; bases outside the gene matches: 12. CDR3 bases: TGTGCCTGGAGTCGCCCCGGGACAGATACACATGGCTACACCTTC. Protein: CAWSRPGTDTHGYTF. The full variable domain, in which reference TRBV30 and TRBJ1-2 provide the parts outside the CDR3, is SQTIHQWPATLVQPVGSPLSLECTVEGTSNPNLYWYRQAAGRGLQLLFYSVGIGQISSEVPQNLSASRPQDRQFILSSKKLLLSDSGFYLCAWSRPGTDTHGYTFGSGTRLTVV.

The genes are TRBV6-4 and TRBJ1-1; TRBD1 matches at 8 bases. This CDR3 spans 14 amino acids. The junction had 7 bases not matched to a gene; V was cut back by 6 bases and J by 4 bases. The germline V gene has CDR1 MRHNA and CDR2 SNTAGT. CDR3 sequence (DNA): TGTGCCAGCAGCTCACAGGGGGGATCCACTGAAGCTTTCTTT. This gives the protein CASSSQGGSTEAFF.

V usage is TRBV6-6 and J usage is TRBJ2-4; D not resolved. The CDR3 is made up of 16 amino acids. V was clipped by 6 bases and J by 0 bases, with 15 bases between them. Germline V lookup: CDR1 MNHNY, CDR2 SVGAGI (reference sequence). The CDR3 region is CASREFGSLAKNIQYF. The CDR3 DNA reads as TGTGCCAGCAGGGAATTCGGGTCATTAGCCAAAAACATTCAGTACTTC.

The genes are TRBV7-8 and TRBJ2-5, with D possibly being TRBD2 (5 bases). V dropped 5 bases and J dropped 4 bases, with 11 bases sitting between them. The CDR3 is 13 amino acids. Germline V gene sequence: CDR1 SGHVS, CDR2 FQNEAQ. The CDR3 spells CASSPGRTETQYF. The CDR3 DNA sequence: TGTGCCAGCAGCCCGGGGAGAACAGAGACCCAGTACTTC.

The chain uses TRBV12-2 and TRBJ1-3. TRBV12-2 is shown as a pseudogene. This CDR3 has 21 residues. CDR3 sequence reads: CASRNTPGPTDSTSSGNTIYF. In DNA form, the CDR3 reads TGTGCAAGTCGCAACACTCCGGGCCCAACTGACTCTACTAGCTCTGGAAACACCATATATTTT.

The rearrangement uses TRBV5-1 and TRBJ1-1; 10 nucleotides agree with TRBD1. Germline CDR1 is SGHRS and CDR2 is YFSETQ. V lost 0 bases, J lost 2 bases, and 1 base stayed unmatched. The CDR3 loop spans 15 amino acids. This CDR3 is CASSLATGGNTEAFF. The CDR3 DNA sequence: TGCGCCAGCAGCTTGGCGACAGGGGGCAACACTGAAGCTTTCTTT.